A single TCR beta chain is shown here with its context. The antigen remains undetermined. A quantity of about 0.45 to 1 ug RNA underwent reverse transcription using random hexamers. With immunoSEQ multiplex PCR, TCR beta CDR3 was amplified across 54 Vbeta and 13 Jbeta. TCRdb processed the immunoSEQ multiplex PCR reads anew with MiXCR; each CDR3 protein has one entry. Of about 190,000 distinct CDR3 sequences listed, approximately 95% are singletons. These data are taken from a study of CD8 T cells in Susac syndrome. Study background: Patients with Susac syndrome were, at the time of blood collection, therapy-naive, maintained on corticosteroids, or maintained on intravenous immunoglobulin alone. General observations from the study: Among active patients and in TEMRA cells, CD8+ clonal expansion in Susac reached its peak.

Sequencing of TCR beta drew on CD8+ and CD4+ T cells from blood. Sequencing used CD8+ T cells from PBMCs. The TCR originated in a human donor with Susac syndrome.

CDR3 bases: TGTGCCTGGAGTGTACAACATAACACTGAAGCTTTCTTT. Translating it yields CAWSVQHNTEAFF. The gene calls are TRBV30 and TRBJ1-1; D remains ambiguous. The CDR3 spans 13 residues. The germline CDR1 and CDR2 sequences are GTSNPN and SVGIG (reference sequence). Trimming pared 0 bases from V and 2 bases from J, leaving 7 bases between.